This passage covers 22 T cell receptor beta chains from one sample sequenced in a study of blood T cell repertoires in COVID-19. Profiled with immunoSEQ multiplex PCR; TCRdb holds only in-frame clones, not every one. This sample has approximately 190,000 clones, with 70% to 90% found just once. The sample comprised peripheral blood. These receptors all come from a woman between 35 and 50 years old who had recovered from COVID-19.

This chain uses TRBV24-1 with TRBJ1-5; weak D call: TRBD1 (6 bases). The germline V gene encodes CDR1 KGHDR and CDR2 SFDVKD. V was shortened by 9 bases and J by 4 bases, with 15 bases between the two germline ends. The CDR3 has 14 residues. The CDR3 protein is CATGEGGGNQPQHF. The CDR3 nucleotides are TGTGCCACCGGCGAGGGGGGGGGTAATCAGCCCCAGCATTTT.

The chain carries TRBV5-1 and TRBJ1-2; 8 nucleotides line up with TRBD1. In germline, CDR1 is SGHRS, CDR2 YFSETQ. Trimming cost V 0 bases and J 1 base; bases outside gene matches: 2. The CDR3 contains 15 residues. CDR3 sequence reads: CASSLGTGHNYGYTF. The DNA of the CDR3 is TGCGCCAGCAGCTTGGGGACAGGGCATAACTATGGCTACACCTTC.

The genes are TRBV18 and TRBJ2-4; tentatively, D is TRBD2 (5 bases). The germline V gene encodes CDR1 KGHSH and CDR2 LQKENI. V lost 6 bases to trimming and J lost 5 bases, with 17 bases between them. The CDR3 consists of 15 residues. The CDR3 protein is CASSPTRAGENIQYF. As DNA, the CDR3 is TGTGCCAGCTCCCCTACACGGGCGGGCGAAAACATTCAGTACTTC. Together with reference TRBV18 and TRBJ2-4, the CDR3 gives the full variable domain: NAGVMQNPRHLVRRRGQEARLRCSPMKGHSHVYWYRQLPEEGLKFMVYLQKENIIDESGMPKERFSAEFPKEGPSILRIQQVVRGDSAAYFCASSPTRAGENIQYFGAGTRLSVL.

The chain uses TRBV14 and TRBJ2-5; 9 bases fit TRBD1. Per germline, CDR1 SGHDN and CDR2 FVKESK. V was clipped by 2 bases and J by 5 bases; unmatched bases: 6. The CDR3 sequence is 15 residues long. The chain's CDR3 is CASSQPGQGWETQYF. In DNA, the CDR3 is TGTGCCAGCAGCCAACCCGGACAGGGGTGGGAGACCCAGTACTTC.

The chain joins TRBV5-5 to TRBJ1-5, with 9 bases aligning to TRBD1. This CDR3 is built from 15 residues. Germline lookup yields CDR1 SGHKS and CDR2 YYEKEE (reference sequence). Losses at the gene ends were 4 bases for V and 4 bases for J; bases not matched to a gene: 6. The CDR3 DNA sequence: TGTGCCAGCAGCGCCGACAGGGGGTTTAATCAGCCCCAGCATTTT. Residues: CASSADRGFNQPQHF.

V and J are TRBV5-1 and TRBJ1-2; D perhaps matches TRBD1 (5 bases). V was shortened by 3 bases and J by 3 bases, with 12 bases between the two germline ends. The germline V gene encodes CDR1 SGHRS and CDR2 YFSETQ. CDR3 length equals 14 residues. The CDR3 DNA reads TGCGCCAGCAGCTGGGGGGGTCAAGACTATGGCTACACCTTC. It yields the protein CASSWGGQDYGYTF.

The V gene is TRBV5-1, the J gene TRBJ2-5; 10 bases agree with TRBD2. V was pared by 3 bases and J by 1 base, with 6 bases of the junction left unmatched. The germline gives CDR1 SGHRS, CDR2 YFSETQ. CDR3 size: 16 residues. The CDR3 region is CASSSQTSGLQETQYF. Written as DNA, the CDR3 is TGCGCCAGCAGCTCCCAGACTAGCGGGCTCCAAGAGACCCAGTACTTC.

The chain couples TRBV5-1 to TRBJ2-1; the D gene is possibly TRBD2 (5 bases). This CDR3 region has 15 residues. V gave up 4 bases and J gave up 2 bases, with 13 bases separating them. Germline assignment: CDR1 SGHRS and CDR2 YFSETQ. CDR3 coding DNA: TGCGCCAGCAGCCTAAGCGGCATCCCCTACAATGAGCAGTTCTTC. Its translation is CASSLSGIPYNEQFF.

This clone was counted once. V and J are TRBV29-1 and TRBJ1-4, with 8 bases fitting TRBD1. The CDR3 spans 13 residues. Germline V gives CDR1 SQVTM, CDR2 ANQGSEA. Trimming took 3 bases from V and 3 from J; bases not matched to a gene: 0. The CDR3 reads CSVETGANEKLFF. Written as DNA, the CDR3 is TGCAGCGTTGAGACAGGGGCTAATGAAAAACTGTTTTTT.

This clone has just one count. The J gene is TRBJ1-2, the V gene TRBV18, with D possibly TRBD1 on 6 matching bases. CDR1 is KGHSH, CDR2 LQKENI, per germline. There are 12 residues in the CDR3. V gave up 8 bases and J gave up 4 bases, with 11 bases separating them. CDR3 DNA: TGTGCCAGCCGGGACACCGGCTATGGCTACACCTTC. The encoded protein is CASRDTGYGYTF.

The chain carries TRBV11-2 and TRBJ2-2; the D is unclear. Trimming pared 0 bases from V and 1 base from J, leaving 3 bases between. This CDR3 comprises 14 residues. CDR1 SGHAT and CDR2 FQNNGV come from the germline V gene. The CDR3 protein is CASSLDRNTGELFF. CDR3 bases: TGTGCCAGCAGCTTAGATCGGAACACCGGGGAGCTGTTTTTT. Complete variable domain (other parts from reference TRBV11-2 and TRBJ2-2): EAGVAQSPRYKIIEKRQSVAFWCNPISGHATLYWYQQILGQGPKLLIQFQNNGVVDDSQLPKDRFSAERLKGVDSTLKIQPAKLEDSAVYLCASSLDRNTGELFFGEGSRLTVL.

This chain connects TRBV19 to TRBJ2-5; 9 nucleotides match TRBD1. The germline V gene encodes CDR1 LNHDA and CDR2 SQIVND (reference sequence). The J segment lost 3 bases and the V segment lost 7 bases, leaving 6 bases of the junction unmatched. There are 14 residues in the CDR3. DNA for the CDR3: TGTGCCAGTACCGCGGGACAGGGTAAAGAGACCCAGTACTTC. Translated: CASTAGQGKETQYF.

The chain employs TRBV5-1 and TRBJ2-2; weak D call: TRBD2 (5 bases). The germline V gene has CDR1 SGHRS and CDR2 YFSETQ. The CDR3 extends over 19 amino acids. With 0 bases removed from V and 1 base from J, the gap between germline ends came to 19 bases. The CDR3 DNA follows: TGCGCCAGCAGCTTGGAAGGAGGCGGGCTGAACAGGAACACCGGGGAGCTGTTTTTT. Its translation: CASSLEGGGLNRNTGELFF.

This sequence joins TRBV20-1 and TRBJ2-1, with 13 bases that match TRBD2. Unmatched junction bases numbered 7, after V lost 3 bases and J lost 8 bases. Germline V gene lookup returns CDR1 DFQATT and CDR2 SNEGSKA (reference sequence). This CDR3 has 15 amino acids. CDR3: CSASDTGTSGDEQFF. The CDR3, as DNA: TGCAGTGCTAGTGACACCGGGACTAGCGGGGATGAGCAGTTCTTC.

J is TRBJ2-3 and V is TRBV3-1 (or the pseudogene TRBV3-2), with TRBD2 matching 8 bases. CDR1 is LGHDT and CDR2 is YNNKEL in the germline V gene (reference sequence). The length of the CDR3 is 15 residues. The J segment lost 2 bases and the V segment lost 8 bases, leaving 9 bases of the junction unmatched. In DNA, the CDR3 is TGTGCCAGCGGGGGTTTAGCGGGGATCACAGATACGCAGTATTTT. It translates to CASGGLAGITDTQYF.

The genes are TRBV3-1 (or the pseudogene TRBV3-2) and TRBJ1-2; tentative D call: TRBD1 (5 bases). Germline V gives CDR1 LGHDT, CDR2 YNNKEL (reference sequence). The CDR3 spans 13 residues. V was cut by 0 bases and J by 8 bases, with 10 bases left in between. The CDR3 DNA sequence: TGTGCCAGCAGCCAAGAAGCAGGGTTAGGCTACACCTTC. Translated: CASSQEAGLGYTF.

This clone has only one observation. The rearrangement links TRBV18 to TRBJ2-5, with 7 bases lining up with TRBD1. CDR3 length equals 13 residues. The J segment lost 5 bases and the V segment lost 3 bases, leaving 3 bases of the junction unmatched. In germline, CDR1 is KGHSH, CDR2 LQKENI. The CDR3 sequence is CASSPVRGETQYF. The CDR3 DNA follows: TGTGCCAGCTCACCTGTCAGGGGGGAGACCCAGTACTTC.

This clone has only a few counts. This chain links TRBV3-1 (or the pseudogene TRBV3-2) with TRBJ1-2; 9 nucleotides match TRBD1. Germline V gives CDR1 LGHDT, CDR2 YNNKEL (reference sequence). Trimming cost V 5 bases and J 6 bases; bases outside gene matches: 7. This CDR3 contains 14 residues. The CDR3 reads CASSTDRGGNGYTF. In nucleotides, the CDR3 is TGTGCCAGCAGCACGGACAGGGGAGGGAATGGCTACACCTTC.

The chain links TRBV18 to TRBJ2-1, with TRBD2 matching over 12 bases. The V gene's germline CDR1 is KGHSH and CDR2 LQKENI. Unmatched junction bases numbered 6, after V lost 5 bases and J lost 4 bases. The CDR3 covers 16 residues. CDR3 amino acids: CASSSTLAGGYNEQFF. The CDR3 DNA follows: TGTGCCAGCTCATCTACCCTAGCGGGAGGGTACAATGAGCAGTTCTTC.

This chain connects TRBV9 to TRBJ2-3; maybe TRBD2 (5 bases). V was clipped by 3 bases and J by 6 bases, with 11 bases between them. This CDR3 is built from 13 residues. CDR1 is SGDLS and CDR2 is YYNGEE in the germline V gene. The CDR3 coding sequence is TGTGCCAGCAGCGCCCCCGGACTCGATACGCAGTATTTT. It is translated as CASSAPGLDTQYF. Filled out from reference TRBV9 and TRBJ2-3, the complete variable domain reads DSGVTQTPKHLITATGQRVTLRCSPRSGDLSVYWYQQSLDQGLQFLIQYYNGEERAKGNILERFSAQQFPDLHSELNLSSLELGDSALYFCASSAPGLDTQYFGPGTRLTVL.

The CDR3 DNA sequence: TGTGCCAGCAGCTTAGGAAGGACAGGGTCCAACGAGCAGTACTTC. Its protein is CASSLGRTGSNEQYF. The genes are TRBV7-2 and TRBJ2-7, with 8 nucleotides matching TRBD1. The V gene end was trimmed by 1 base and the J gene end by 5 bases; junction bases not matched to a gene: 7. Per germline, CDR1 SGHTA and CDR2 FQGNSA. The CDR3 runs to 15 residues.

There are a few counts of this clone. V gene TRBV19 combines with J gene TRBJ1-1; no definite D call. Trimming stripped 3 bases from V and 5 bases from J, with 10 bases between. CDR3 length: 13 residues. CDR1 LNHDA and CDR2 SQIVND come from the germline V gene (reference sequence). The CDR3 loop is CASSIGLWTEAFF. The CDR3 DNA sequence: TGTGCCAGTAGTATTGGGCTTTGGACTGAAGCTTTCTTT. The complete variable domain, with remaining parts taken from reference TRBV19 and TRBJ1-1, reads DGGITQSPKYLFRKEGQNVTLSCEQNLNHDAMYWYRQDPGQGLRLIYYSQIVNDFQKGDIAEGYSVSREKKESFPLTVTSAQKNPTAFYLCASSIGLWTEAFFGQGTRLTVV.